A selection of T cell receptor beta chains follows, all from one sample in a study of CXCR3-negative and CXCR3-positive naive CD8 T cells. TCRdb re-called the 5' RACE reads, yielding one record per CDR3 amino acid sequence without DNA. The sample holds roughly 120,000 distinct CDR3 sequences. Sequenced sample: naive CXCR3+ CD8+ T cells from blood. These receptors originate from a human donor in good health. Some clones in this sample may be carry-over from other donors' samples. The CDR3 runs from the conserved cysteine through the conserved F or W. Fields, in order: CDR3 length, V gene, J gene, CDR3 protein.

len: 16
v_gene: TRBV28
j_gene: TRBJ1-1
CDR3aa: CASRTRDRGLNTEDFF

len: 15
v_gene: TRBV7-6
j_gene: TRBJ2-1
CDR3aa: CASIPLAGGPDEQFF

len: 13
v_gene: TRBV29-1
j_gene: TRBJ1-4
CDR3aa: CSVTPATNEKLFF

len: 13
v_gene: TRBV6-2/TRBV6-3
j_gene: TRBJ2-3
CDR3aa: CASSSGITDTQYF

len: 15
v_gene: TRBV5-1
j_gene: TRBJ2-7
CDR3aa: CASSLALGGTYEQYF

len: 12
v_gene: TRBV28
j_gene: TRBJ2-1
CDR3aa: CASSLYRDEQFF

len: 14
v_gene: TRBV4-2
j_gene: TRBJ2-7
CDR3aa: CASSQGQTSYEQYF

len: 13
v_gene: TRBV27
j_gene: TRBJ1-1
CDR3aa: CASGNTANTEAFF

len: 13
v_gene: TRBV20-1
j_gene: TRBJ2-5
CDR3aa: CSATSSGQETQYF

len: 16
v_gene: TRBV15
j_gene: TRBJ2-1
CDR3aa: CATSRDGGSSYNEQFF

len: 14
v_gene: TRBV7-9
j_gene: TRBJ2-7
CDR3aa: CASSRPEVSYEQYF

len: 15
v_gene: TRBV28
j_gene: TRBJ1-6
CDR3aa: CASSLKGPYNSPLHF

len: 14
v_gene: TRBV29-1
j_gene: TRBJ2-3
CDR3aa: CSIGLAGLTDTQYF

len: 16
v_gene: TRBV9
j_gene: TRBJ2-1
CDR3aa: CASHQLDRGKWNEQFF

len: 14
v_gene: TRBV6-1
j_gene: TRBJ2-1
CDR3aa: CASNPGLAGVEQFF

len: 12
v_gene: TRBV5-1
j_gene: TRBJ2-1
CDR3aa: CASSRDTLYWFF

len: 15
v_gene: TRBV5-1
j_gene: TRBJ2-1
CDR3aa: CASSSFSGSANEQFF